These 28 T cell receptor beta chains originate from one sample sequenced in a study of blood T cells in healthy people across ages. It was with a sample-barcoded 5' primer and a J-beta primer mix that a second PCR of roughly 6 to 12 cycles was run. TCRdb re-analysed the 5' RACE reads in MiXCR, keeping a single row per CDR3 protein. The sample carries around 1,500,000 distinct CDR3 sequences, about 28% recorded once. The sequenced material came from blood. The receptor set was obtained from a woman in her twenties or thirties in good health.

This clonotype was picked up a small number of times. The chain recombines TRBV5-5 with TRBJ2-1; D is perhaps TRBD1 (6 bases). Germline V gene data show CDR1 as SGHKS and CDR2 as YYEKEE (reference sequence). The CDR3 covers 11 residues. V was shortened by 7 bases and J by 5 bases, with 7 bases between the two germline ends. CDR3 DNA: TGTGCCAGCGGGACAAACAATGAGCAGTTCTTC. Translated, it gives CASGTNNEQFF.

This clonotype was observed a handful of times. The V and J genes are TRBV14 and TRBJ2-5; D is tentatively TRBD1 or TRBD2 (5 bases each). This CDR3 comprises 14 residues. Looked up from germline, CDR1 is SGHDN and CDR2 is FVKESK. V lost 3 bases, J lost 5 bases, and 13 bases lay in between. The DNA for the CDR3 is TGTGCCAGCAGCCACGGGACGGTTCGGGAGACCCAGTACTTC. It encodes CASSHGTVRETQYF.

In this sample, this clonotype turned up a few times. The rearrangement uses TRBV4-1 and TRBJ2-3, with TRBD2 identical over 10 bases. The CDR3 is made up of 17 amino acids. Unmatched junction bases numbered 7, after V lost 1 base and J lost 3 bases. From germline, CDR1 is MGHRA and CDR2 YSYEKL. The CDR3 bases are TGCGCCAGCAGCCAAGTCCGGACTAGCGGTGGGACAGATACGCAGTATTTT. This codes for CASSQVRTSGGTDTQYF.

The chain is built from TRBV7-6 and TRBJ1-1; 11 bases are shared with TRBD1. Trimming removed 5 bases from V and 3 bases from J; junction bases left unmatched: 8. The CDR3 loop spans 16 amino acids. Germline lookup yields CDR1 SGHVS and CDR2 FNYEAQ. In nucleotides, the CDR3 is TGTGCCAGCAGCGTCGGGGACAGGGGGGCAGACACTGAAGCTTTCTTT. Residues: CASSVGDRGADTEAFF.

This chain's CDR3 is CASRAPTGDTQYF. In DNA form, the CDR3 reads TGTGCCAGCAGAGCCCCTACGGGAGATACGCAGTATTTT. The chain employs TRBV28 and TRBJ2-3; D is undetermined. Trimming removed 6 bases at V and 5 bases at J, with 12 bases between. This CDR3 comprises 13 residues. Germline V gene lookup returns CDR1 MDHEN and CDR2 SYDVKM.

The V call is TRBV9, the J call TRBJ2-3, with D hard to call. This CDR3 has 14 amino acids. V lost 5 bases, J lost 4 bases, and 14 bases lay in between. Germline assignment: CDR1 SGDLS and CDR2 YYNGEE. This CDR3 reads CASSPTWVPDTQYF. CDR3 bases: TGTGCCAGCAGTCCCACGTGGGTACCAGATACGCAGTATTTT.

This clonotype has just one count. The genes are TRBV6-5 and TRBJ2-3, with D tentatively TRBD2 (6 bases). The V end lost 10 bases, the J end lost 0 bases, and 17 bases lay between the germline ends. Per germline, CDR1 MNHEY and CDR2 SVGAGI. The CDR3 loop spans 15 amino acids. CDR3 in amino acids: CATSVRDSSTDTQYF. The CDR3 nucleotides are TGTGCCACCTCAGTTAGGGACTCCAGCACAGATACGCAGTATTTT.

The chain combines TRBV4-1 with TRBJ2-3, with a weak D call TRBD2 (5 bases). The germline V and J ends were trimmed by 4 bases and 9 bases, with 17 bases remaining between them. Germline V CDR1 and CDR2: MGHRA, YSYEKL. This CDR3 comprises 14 residues. This CDR3 reads CASSREGGRETQYF. The CDR3 region has the DNA TGCGCCAGCAGCCGAGAAGGAGGAAGGGAAACGCAGTATTTT.

In its sample, this clonotype was seen a few times. V and J are TRBV20-1 and TRBJ2-4, with D possibly TRBD2 on 5 matching bases. Trimming cost V 0 bases and J 0 bases, with 12 bases left between them. Germline CDR1 DFQATT, CDR2 SNEGSKA (reference sequence). The CDR3 is 16 residues long. The CDR3 region has the DNA TGCAGTGCTAGAGATAGAGTGGGAGTAGCCAAAAACATTCAGTACTTC. This codes for CSARDRVGVAKNIQYF.

As concerns this clonotype: This may come from a read error, since a much larger clone is one base off. This chain uses TRBV6-5 with TRBJ2-1; D is tentatively TRBD1 or TRBD2 (5 bases each). Germline V gene sequence: CDR1 MNHEY, CDR2 SVGAGI. Trimming shortened V by 0 bases and J by 8 bases, and 17 bases separated the two germline ends. The CDR3 is made up of 16 amino acids. The CDR3 DNA sequence: TGTGCCAGCAGTTACTCTTATTGGGGGAGCGCGGATGAGCAGTTCTTC. The encoded protein is CASSYSYWGSADEQFF.

V and J are TRBV9 and TRBJ2-7; 10 positions match TRBD2. The CDR3 loop spans 14 amino acids. After removal of 3 bases from V and 4 bases from J, the junction contained 4 bases not matched to a gene. Germline CDR1 is SGDLS and CDR2 is YYNGEE. CDR3 sequence (DNA): TGTGCCAGCAGCGAGCGGGGGGGCAGGTACGAGCAGTACTTC. Its protein product is CASSERGGRYEQYF.

The CDR3 protein is CASSPTLADSYEQYF. The CDR3 bases are TGTGCCAGCAGCCCCACACTAGCGGACTCCTACGAGCAGTACTTC. V is TRBV7-7 and J is TRBJ2-7; 8 bases map to TRBD2. CDR1 SSHAT and CDR2 FNYEAQ come from the germline V gene (reference sequence). The CDR3 has 15 amino acids. V was clipped by 5 bases and J by 0 bases; unmatched bases: 6.

The sample holds a few counts of this clonotype. This chain connects TRBV9 to TRBJ2-1; 9 nucleotides align to TRBD2. Germline-derived CDR1 and CDR2 are SGDLS and YYNGEE. With 4 bases clipped from V and 7 bases from J, the junction kept 6 bases outside the gene matches. The length of the CDR3 is 14 residues. The CDR3 DNA reads TGTGCCAGCAGCAGTAGCGGGAGTGAAAATGAGCAGTTCTTC. This encodes CASSSSGSENEQFF. Full variable domain (outside the CDR3, taken from reference TRBV9 and TRBJ2-1): DSGVTQTPKHLITATGQRVTLRCSPRSGDLSVYWYQQSLDQGLQFLIQYYNGEERAKGNILERFSAQQFPDLHSELNLSSLELGDSALYFCASSSSGSENEQFFGPGTRLTVL.

This clonotype has just a few counts. This rearrangement joins TRBV5-1 to TRBJ2-1; D is unclear. The CDR3 covers 18 residues. Germline V gene lookup returns CDR1 SGHRS and CDR2 YFSETQ. V lost 2 bases and J lost 0, with 18 bases in between. The CDR3 DNA reads TGCGCCAGCAGCTTCCTGCCCGTGAGGTCTAACTCCTACAATGAGCAGTTCTTC. It translates to CASSFLPVRSNSYNEQFF.

J is TRBJ2-4 and V is TRBV7-2; the match to TRBD2 covers 7 bases. The germline CDR1 and CDR2 sequences are SGHTA and FQGNSA. Losses at the gene ends were 6 bases for V and 5 bases for J; bases not matched to a gene: 10. The CDR3 consists of 15 residues. In DNA, the CDR3 is TGTGCCAGCAGTCGAGGAGGTCTAGCGGAAAACATTCAGTACTTC. Translating gives CASSRGGLAENIQYF.

This clonotype occurred many times. The rearrangement joins TRBV4-1 to TRBJ2-4; D not resolved. The CDR3 spans 12 residues. Germline-derived CDR1 and CDR2 are MGHRA and YSYEKL. Trimming removed 0 bases at V and 7 bases at J, with 4 bases between. The CDR3 DNA sequence: TGCGCCAGCAGCCAAGATGCCAACATTCAGTACTTC. Protein: CASSQDANIQYF.

This clonotype was counted a few times. This rearrangement joins TRBV27 to TRBJ1-2, with D possibly TRBD1 on 6 matching bases. CDR3 length: 15 amino acids. Trimming took 0 bases from V and 5 from J, leaving 13 bases between them. Germline V CDR1 and CDR2: MNHEY, SMNVEV (reference sequence). DNA of the CDR3: TGTGCCAGCAGTTTATCGCCAGGGGCTGTGTATGGCTACACCTTC. Amino acids: CASSLSPGAVYGYTF.

This clonotype was observed a handful of times. The chain has TRBV14 and TRBJ2-5; TRBD1 is a possible D gene (6 bases). Trimming shortened V by 4 bases and J by 2 bases, and 17 bases separated the two germline ends. Looked up from germline, CDR1 is SGHDN and CDR2 is FVKESK. The CDR3 length is 16 residues. Here the CDR3 DNA reads TGTGCCAGCAGCCCGCGACAGGTAGTAAGTCAAGAGACCCAGTACTTC. Protein product: CASSPRQVVSQETQYF.

This clonotype has more than one count but fewer than ten. Germline is not matched at one junction end, which may reflect a read error. The chain links TRBV10-3 to TRBJ2-5, with D tentatively TRBD2 (6 bases). Germline V gene sequence: CDR1 ENHRY, CDR2 SYGVKD. This CDR3 contains 14 residues. CDR3 sequence (DNA): TGTGCCATCGGTGAGTCCGCGGGGCGGGAGACCCAGTACTTC. It is translated as CAIGESAGRETQYF.

On this clonotype itself: A junction boundary mismatches the germline segment, possibly from a read error. The V gene is TRBV12-3 or TRBV12-4, the J gene TRBJ2-3; a weak D match, TRBD2 (6 bases). The length of the CDR3 is 15 residues. This CDR3 is CAGSLYSGETDTQYF. The CDR3 DNA is TGTGCCGGCAGTTTGTATAGCGGAGAGACAGATACGCAGTATTTT.

This clonotype came up many times. The rearrangement links TRBV4-3 to TRBJ2-7; 9 bases align to TRBD1. The CDR3 runs to 15 residues. The V gene end was trimmed by 3 bases and the J gene end by 0 bases; junction bases not matched to a gene: 3. Germline V gene data show CDR1 as LGHNA and CDR2 as YSLEER. CDR3 sequence reads: CASSQGQGSSYEQYF. CDR3 nucleotide sequence: TGCGCCAGCAGCCAGGGACAGGGAAGCTCCTACGAGCAGTACTTC.

This clonotype was counted ten times or more. The chain links TRBV29-1 to TRBJ2-1, with 7 bases identical to TRBD1. CDR3 length equals 15 residues. The germline V gene has CDR1 SQVTM and CDR2 ANQGSEA. After removal of 7 bases from V and 6 bases from J, the junction contained 15 bases not matched to a gene. This chain's CDR3 is CSAPDPGTVGNEQFF. The DNA for the CDR3 is TGCAGCGCCCCGGATCCCGGGACAGTAGGCAATGAGCAGTTCTTC.

This clonotype turned up a few times. The CDR3 sequence is CASSPPLAGEQFF. Written as DNA, the CDR3 is TGTGCCAGCAGCCCCCCCCTAGCAGGGGAGCAGTTCTTC. The V call is TRBV6-2 or TRBV6-3, the J call TRBJ2-1, with D perhaps TRBD1 or TRBD2 (5 bases each). The CDR3 is 13 residues long. Germline CDR1 MNHEY, CDR2 SVGEGT. V lost 6 bases and J lost 10, with 16 bases in between.

This clonotype was observed a few times. The genes are TRBV2 and TRBJ2-1; the match to TRBD2 covers 7 bases. V gave up 6 bases and J gave up 5 bases; unmatched junction bases: 4. From germline, CDR1 is SNHLY and CDR2 FYNNEI. There are 13 residues in the CDR3. CDR3 sequence reads: CASSGGLHNEQFF. The DNA for the CDR3 is TGTGCCAGCAGCGGGGGGTTGCACAATGAGCAGTTCTTC.

Concerning this clonotype: Compared with germline, one end of the junction differs, possibly owing to a read error. This rearrangement joins TRBV27 to TRBJ2-1; 7 nucleotides line up with TRBD2. This CDR3 has 14 amino acids. CDR1 and CDR2 from the germline V gene are MNHEY and SMNVEV (reference sequence). This chain's CDR3 is CTSSRDSSGNEQFF. The CDR3 region has the DNA TGTACCAGCAGCCGAGATTCTAGCGGCAATGAGCAGTTCTTC.

The chain is built from TRBV12-3 or TRBV12-4 and TRBJ2-3, with 11 bases fitting TRBD2. This CDR3 spans 18 amino acids. V was clipped by 2 bases and J by 1 base; unmatched bases: 8. The CDR3 DNA follows: TGTGCCAGCAGTTTATCGGGGCTAGCGGGGGGCCGCACAGATACGCAGTATTTT. Translating it yields CASSLSGLAGGRTDTQYF.

The table lists this clonotype with many counts. V and J are TRBV2 and TRBJ2-1; TRBD2 agrees at 8 bases. This CDR3 has 14 residues. Germline-derived CDR1 and CDR2 are SNHLY and FYNNEI. The V segment lost 11 bases and the J segment 10 bases; nucleotides outside the gene matches: 16. The CDR3 loop reads CADKTSGASREQFF. The CDR3 region has the DNA TGTGCCGACAAAACTAGCGGCGCCTCCAGGGAGCAGTTCTTC.

As for this clonotype: A read error may explain this, as a much larger clone is one base away. The gene calls are TRBV7-3 and TRBJ2-7; 7 bases are a match to TRBD2. This CDR3 is 16 amino acids long. The V gene end was trimmed by 5 bases and the J gene end by 7 bases; junction bases not matched to a gene: 17. The germline V gene has CDR1 SGHTA and CDR2 FQGTGA. In DNA form, the CDR3 reads TGTGCCAGCAGCGTCAGCGGGGTGATGTCCTACAATGAGCAGTACTTC. Encoded protein: CASSVSGVMSYNEQYF.